The clone carrying this T cell receptor (beta chain) was detected only once. Its cognate antigen is unknown. Cells were stimulated with overlapping HIV-1 Gag 15-mer peptides. CD40L/CD69 double-negative CD45RO-high memory CD4+ T cells were collected. The libraries were made with immunoSEQ version 4 in survey mode. Assay used: immunoSEQ multiplex PCR; TCRdb lists only in-frame clones, some missing. The data contain just over 35,000 clones, around 85% of them seen just once; the ten biggest clones take up 4.5% to 6%. The data belong to a study of persistence of HIV-infected CD4 T cells. Study summary: The sample holds CD4+ T cells responsive to CMV or HIV-1 Gag.

The CDR3 contains 14 residues. Germline V gene sequence: CDR1 LGHDT, CDR2 YNNKEL (reference sequence). J lost 4 bases, V lost 2 bases, and 2 bases had no gene match. This clonotype was obtained from an adult with HIV. The donor label of this sample is uncertain. The material sequenced was cultured CD4+ T cells from PBMCs, taken from a patient who received antiretroviral therapy. This chain joins TRBV3-1 (or the pseudogene TRBV3-2) and TRBJ2-3; 8 nucleotides agree with TRBD1. The CDR3 sequence: CASSQSGGADTQYF. DNA for the CDR3: TGTGCCAGCAGCCAATCAGGGGGCGCAGATACGCAGTATTTT.